A single sample is the source of the 21 T cell receptor beta chains below, sequenced in a study of a mutant IDH1 vaccine in newly diagnosed glioma. Only in-frame clones appear in the TCRdb table, and some are missing; sequencing was by immunoSEQ multiplex PCR. The repertoire holds about 66,000 clones, with 60% to 75% as singletons. The time point was: week 35, safety follow-up. Every vaccine dose comprised 300 ug of mutant IDH1 20-mer peptide plus topical imiquimod. What these receptors recognize is not known. This material consisted of PBMCs, taken from a glioma patient whose treatment included an IDH1 peptide vaccine. Receptors originate from a man aged 50-59 years with glioma.

The chain has TRBV7-9 and TRBJ1-5; weak D call: TRBD1 (6 bases). Germline V gives CDR1 SEHNR, CDR2 FQNEAQ (reference sequence). The V end was cut by 2 bases, the J end by 3 bases, with 11 bases between. The CDR3 is 15 amino acids. CDR3 region: CASSLSGAPNQPQHF. For the CDR3, the DNA is TGTGCCAGCAGCTTATCAGGGGCGCCCAATCAGCCCCAGCATTTT.

This clone showed up just a few times. This chain connects TRBV7-8 to TRBJ2-1, with D perhaps matching TRBD1 (5 bases). The CDR3 extends over 15 amino acids. The V gene lost 7 bases and the J gene lost 1 base, with 14 bases spanning the gap. Germline V gene lookup returns CDR1 SGHVS and CDR2 FQNEAQ. CDR3 coding DNA: TGTGCCAGCATTCAGGCAGGGCGGTCCTACAATGAGCAGTTCTTC. Translated, it gives CASIQAGRSYNEQFF. The whole variable domain, filled in from reference TRBV7-8 and TRBJ2-1, reads GAGVSQSPRYKVAKRGQDVALRCDPISGHVSLFWYQQALGQGPEFLTYFQNEAQLDKSGLPSDRFFAERPEGSVSTLKIQRTQQEDSAVYLCASIQAGRSYNEQFFGPGTRLTVL.

The chain joins TRBV14 to TRBJ1-2; TRBD1 matches at 8 bases. Per the germline V gene, CDR1 is SGHDN and CDR2 is FVKESK. The V segment lost 4 bases and the J segment 8 bases; nucleotides outside the gene matches: 9. This CDR3 has 14 residues. The CDR3 protein is CASSLATGGGGYTF. Written as DNA, the CDR3 is TGTGCCAGCAGCCTAGCAACAGGGGGAGGCGGCTACACCTTC. The complete variable domain, with remaining parts taken from reference TRBV14 and TRBJ1-2, reads EAGVTQFPSHSVIEKGQTVTLRCDPISGHDNLYWYRRVMGKEIKFLLHFVKESKQDESGMPNNRFLAERTGGTYSTLKVQPAELEDSGVYFCASSLATGGGGYTFGSGTRLTVV.

CDR3: CASSPRENNEQFF. In DNA form, the CDR3 reads TGTGCCAGCAGCCCCAGGGAAAACAATGAGCAGTTCTTC. The chain employs TRBV7-8 and TRBJ2-1; D might be TRBD1 (5 bases). The length of the CDR3 is 13 residues. CDR1 is SGHVS, CDR2 FQNEAQ, per germline. V lost 5 bases to trimming and J lost 5 bases, with 10 bases between them.

This clone has a handful of counts. The chain recombines TRBV5-4 with TRBJ2-1, with D possibly called TRBD1 or TRBD2 (6 bases each). Germline-derived CDR1 and CDR2 are SGHNT and YYREEE (reference sequence). The CDR3 runs 16 residues. V was clipped by 0 bases and J by 8 bases, with 18 bases between them. The DNA for the CDR3 is TGTGCCAGCAGCTTGGCCGGGGGCGGGCCCTCGTATGAGCAGTTCTTC. It is translated as CASSLAGGGPSYEQFF.

The chain employs TRBV9 and TRBJ1-5, with 10 bases fitting TRBD1. The CDR3 has 16 amino acids. Germline V gene lookup returns CDR1 SGDLS and CDR2 YYNGEE. After removal of 4 bases from V and 7 bases from J, the junction contained 11 bases not matched to a gene. The CDR3 nucleotides read TGTGCCAGCAGCTCAGGAGGAGGACAGGGGGAACAGCCCCAGCATTTT. Its translation: CASSSGGGQGEQPQHF.

The chain has TRBV4-1 and TRBJ2-3, with a possible D match to TRBD1 (6 bases). Trimming took 4 bases from V and 0 from J, leaving 8 bases between them. The CDR3 runs 14 residues. The germline V gene encodes CDR1 MGHRA and CDR2 YSYEKL. The CDR3 DNA follows: TGCGCCAGCAGCCCTACAGGGAGCACAGATACGCAGTATTTT. It translates to CASSPTGSTDTQYF.

This clone was detected only a few times. The sample contains more than one DNA sequence encoding this CDR3. The chain carries TRBV6-1 and TRBJ1-1, with a possible D match to TRBD1 (6 bases). Deletions cut 5 bases from V and 2 bases from J, with 12 bases between. This CDR3 spans 14 amino acids. Germline V CDR1 and CDR2: MNHNS, SASEGT. CDR3 in DNA: TGTGCCAGCAGTACGCGGACAGTAAACACTGAAGCTTTCTTT. Amino acids: CASSTRTVNTEAFF.

The chain uses TRBV27 and TRBJ2-7; perhaps TRBD1 as D (5 bases). The CDR3 contains 13 residues. V shed 3 bases and J shed 3 bases, with 9 bases lying between them. CDR1 MNHEY and CDR2 SMNVEV come from the germline V gene (reference sequence). This chain's CDR3 is CASSLTDRYEQYF. The CDR3 DNA follows: TGTGCCAGCAGTTTGACAGACCGCTACGAGCAGTACTTC.

The chain combines TRBV5-6 with TRBJ2-7, with D hard to call. CDR1 and CDR2 from the germline V gene are SGHDT and YYEEEE. The ends were cut back, 1 base at V and 3 bases at J, with 11 bases in the middle. CDR3 length: 14 residues. The CDR3 loop reads CASSLNGYGYEQYF. Written as DNA, the CDR3 is TGTGCCAGCAGCTTGAACGGGTACGGCTACGAGCAGTACTTC. Together with reference TRBV5-6 and TRBJ2-7, the CDR3 gives the full variable domain: DAGVTQSPTHLIKTRGQQVTLRCSPKSGHDTVSWYQQALGQGPQFIFQYYEEEERQRGNFPDRFSGHQFPNYSSELNVNALLLGDSALYLCASSLNGYGYEQYFGPGTRLTVT.

The genes are TRBV30 and TRBJ2-1; weak D call: TRBD1 (6 bases). This CDR3 is built from 15 residues. From germline, CDR1 is GTSNPN and CDR2 SVGIG (reference sequence). The V end was cut by 0 bases, the J end by 2 bases, with 11 bases between. Here the CDR3 reads CAWSVQGYAYNEQFF. In DNA form, the CDR3 reads TGTGCCTGGAGTGTACAGGGCTATGCCTACAATGAGCAGTTCTTC.

The V call is TRBV10-3, the J call TRBJ2-6; D remains unclear. The germline V gene encodes CDR1 ENHRY and CDR2 SYGVKD. This CDR3 region has 13 residues. Trimming pared 4 bases from V and 4 bases from J, leaving 5 bases between. The CDR3 DNA follows: TGTGCCATCAGTGGGGGAGGGGCCAACGTCCTGACTTTC. This translates into CAISGGGANVLTF.

This chain joins TRBV30 and TRBJ1-2, with D uncertain. The ends were cut back, 0 bases at V and 4 bases at J, with 12 bases in the middle. The CDR3 length is 14 residues. Germline lookup yields CDR1 GTSNPN and CDR2 SVGIG (reference sequence). In DNA, the CDR3 is TGTGCCTGGAGTGTTGGAGGGCTAGGCTATGGCTACACCTTC. This gives the protein CAWSVGGLGYGYTF.

This clone occurred once. The gene calls are TRBV10-2 and TRBJ2-2; D perhaps matches TRBD1 (5 bases). Germline assignment: CDR1 WSHSY and CDR2 SAAADI. The V end lost 4 bases, the J end lost 5 bases, and 8 bases lay between the germline ends. The CDR3 is 13 residues long. The CDR3 protein is CASSGQSTGELFF. CDR3 nucleotides: TGCGCCAGCAGTGGACAGTCTACCGGGGAGCTGTTTTTT.

The rearrangement uses TRBV5-8 and TRBJ1-5; a possible D gene is TRBD1 (5 bases). Germline CDR1 is SGHTS and CDR2 is YDEGEE. This CDR3 spans 12 amino acids. V lost 7 bases and J lost 3, with 8 bases in between. The CDR3 loop is CASQGNNQPQHF. The CDR3 DNA follows: TGTGCCAGCCAGGGCAACAATCAGCCCCAGCATTTT.

The genes are TRBV27 and TRBJ1-6; 9 nucleotides agree with TRBD1. The CDR3 length is 17 residues. Per germline, CDR1 MNHEY and CDR2 SMNVEV (reference sequence). V dropped 4 bases and J dropped 9; count of bases not matched to a gene: 13. CDR3 sequence reads: CASSYESGTGSFSPLHF. The CDR3 DNA reads TGTGCCAGCAGTTACGAGTCCGGGACAGGGTCTTTTTCACCCCTCCACTTT.

The chain recombines TRBV5-1 with TRBJ1-1, with no clear D. The V end lost 2 bases, the J end lost 1 base, and 12 bases lay between the germline ends. Germline V gene sequence: CDR1 SGHRS, CDR2 YFSETQ. CDR3 length: 15 residues. This chain's CDR3 is CASSFSVTTNTEAFF. CDR3 sequence (DNA): TGCGCCAGCAGCTTCTCGGTAACAACGAACACTGAAGCTTTCTTT.

The rearrangement links TRBV9 to TRBJ2-7, with 9 bases lining up with TRBD1. CDR1 is SGDLS, CDR2 YYNGEE, per germline. Unmatched junction bases numbered 11, after V lost 0 bases and J lost 7 bases. The CDR3 contains 16 residues. The CDR3 protein is CASSVAPGTGSGEQYF. The CDR3 DNA is TGTGCCAGCAGCGTAGCTCCCGGGACAGGGTCGGGGGAGCAGTACTTC.

The chain joins TRBV7-9 to TRBJ1-1; D perhaps matches TRBD1 (6 bases). The V end was cut by 5 bases, the J end by 7 bases, with 20 bases between. The CDR3 extends over 15 amino acids. Germline assignment: CDR1 SEHNR and CDR2 FQNEAQ (reference sequence). As DNA, the CDR3 is TGTGCCAGCAGCCCCCACGGGACACCGAACTTTGAAGCTTTCTTT. Amino acid sequence: CASSPHGTPNFEAFF.

J is TRBJ1-1 and V is TRBV25-1, with D perhaps matching TRBD1 (6 bases). V was trimmed by 6 bases and J by 2 bases, leaving 10 bases between them. CDR1 and CDR2 from the germline V gene are MGHDK and SYGVNS. CDR3 size: 13 residues. The CDR3 reads CASSRDTNTEAFF. For the CDR3, the DNA is TGTGCCAGCAGCCGGGACACCAACACTGAAGCTTTCTTT.

Judged by abundance, this clone is medium-sized. The genes are TRBV7-9 and TRBJ1-1; D is unresolved. CDR3 length: 13 residues. Germline V gene lookup returns CDR1 SEHNR and CDR2 FQNEAQ (reference sequence). Trimming took off 3 bases at V and 0 bases at J, with 5 bases between the two ends. The DNA for the CDR3 is TGTGCCAGCAGCTTCTTAGTGAACACTGAAGCTTTCTTT. This gives the protein CASSFLVNTEAFF.